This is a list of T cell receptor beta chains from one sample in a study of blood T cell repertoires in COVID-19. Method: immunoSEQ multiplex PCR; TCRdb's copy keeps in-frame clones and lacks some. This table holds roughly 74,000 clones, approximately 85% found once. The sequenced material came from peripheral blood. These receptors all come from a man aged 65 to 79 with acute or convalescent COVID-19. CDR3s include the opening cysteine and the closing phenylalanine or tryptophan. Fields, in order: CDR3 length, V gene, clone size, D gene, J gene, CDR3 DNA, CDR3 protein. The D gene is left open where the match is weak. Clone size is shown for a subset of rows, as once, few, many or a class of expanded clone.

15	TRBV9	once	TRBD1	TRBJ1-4	TGTGCCAGCAGCTTCGGGACAGCCGCTAATGAAAAACTGTTTTTT	CASSFGTAANEKLFF
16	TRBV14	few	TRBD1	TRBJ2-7	TGTGCCAGCAGCCAAGATACCCCTAGGACAGGGGCCGAGCAGTACTTC	CASSQDTPRTGAEQYF
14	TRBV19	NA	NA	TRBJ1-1	TGTGCCAGTATTCCGACAGGTGGGTACACTGAAGCTTTCTTT	CASIPTGGYTEAFF
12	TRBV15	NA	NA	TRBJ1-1	TGTGCCACCAGCAGGCCAGGGTTGAAAGCTTTCTTT	CATSRPGLKAFF
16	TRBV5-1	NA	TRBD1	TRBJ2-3	TGCGCCAGCAGCTTGCACGGGACAGAAGGCACAGATACGCAGTATTTT	CASSLHGTEGTDTQYF
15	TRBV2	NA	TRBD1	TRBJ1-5	TGTGCCAGCAGTGAAGAAGGGGACAGGAATCAGCCCCAGCATTTT	CASSEEGDRNQPQHF
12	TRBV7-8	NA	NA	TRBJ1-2	TGTGCCAGCAGTTTAACACCGAACGGCTACACCTTC	CASSLTPNGYTF
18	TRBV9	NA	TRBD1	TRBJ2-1	TGTGCCAGCAGCATAACTCCAACAGGGTTGGACAGGGGAGGTGAGCAGTTCTTC	CASSITPTGLDRGGEQFF
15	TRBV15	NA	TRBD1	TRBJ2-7	TGTGCCACCAGCAGAGAAAGGGACAGGGGGTACGAGCAGTACTTC	CATSRERDRGYEQYF
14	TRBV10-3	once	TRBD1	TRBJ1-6	TGTGCCATCAGGGAGGCAGGGGGGAATTCACCCCTCCACTTT	CAIREAGGNSPLHF
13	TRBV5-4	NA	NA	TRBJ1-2	TGTGCCAGCAGCTTGGACAACCTCTATGGCTACACCTTC	CASSLDNLYGYTF
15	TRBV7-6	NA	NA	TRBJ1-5	TGTGCCAGCAGCTCCGGAACAGGAGGCAATCAGCCCCAGCATTTT	CASSSGTGGNQPQHF
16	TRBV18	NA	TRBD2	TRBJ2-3	TGTGCCAGCTCAAGGACTAGCGGGAGGGCCGCAGATACGCAGTATTTT	CASSRTSGRAADTQYF
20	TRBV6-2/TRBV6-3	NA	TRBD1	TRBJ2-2	TGTGCCAGCAGTTACTCGGCTTCCAGGGGGCCCCTTTCGAACACCGGGGAGCTGTTTTTT	CASSYSASRGPLSNTGELFF
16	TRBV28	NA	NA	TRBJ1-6	TGTGCCAGCAGTCCCGGGGGGGGCTACCATAATTCACCCCTCCACTTT	CASSPGGGYHNSPLHF
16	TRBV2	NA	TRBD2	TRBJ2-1	TGTGCCAGCAGTGGCCCGGGACTACCCGGGGGCAATGAGCAGTTCTTC	CASSGPGLPGGNEQFF
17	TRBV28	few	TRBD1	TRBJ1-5	TGTGCCAGCATCATAAGCCCGGGACAGGGTAGCAATCAGCCCCAGCATTTT	CASIISPGQGSNQPQHF
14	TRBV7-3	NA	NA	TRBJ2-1	TGTGCCAGCAGCTTAGAAGACGGGATTAGTGAGCAGTTCTTC	CASSLEDGISEQFF
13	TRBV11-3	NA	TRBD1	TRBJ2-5	TGTGCCAGCAGCCGGGACAGCCAAGAGACCCAGTACTTC	CASSRDSQETQYF
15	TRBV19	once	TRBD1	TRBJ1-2	TGTGCCAGTAGTTTCGGGACAGGGGGCCGGTATGGCTACACCTTC	CASSFGTGGRYGYTF
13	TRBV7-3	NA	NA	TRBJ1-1	TGTGCCAGCAGCCAGGGGCTGTACACTGAAGCTTTCTTT	CASSQGLYTEAFF
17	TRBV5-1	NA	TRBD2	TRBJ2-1	TGCGCCAGCAGCTTGGATAGGAGGAGCGGGAGCTACAATGAGCAGTTCTTC	CASSLDRRSGSYNEQFF
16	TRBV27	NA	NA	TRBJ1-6	TGTGCCAGCAGTTTATCAACCGAGGGTATCGGTTCACCCCTTCACTTT	CASSLSTEGIGSPLHF
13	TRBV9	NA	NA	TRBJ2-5	TGTGCCAGCAGCGGGCTCAACCAAGAGACCCAGTACTTC	CASSGLNQETQYF
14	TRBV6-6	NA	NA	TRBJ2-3	TGTGCCAGCAGTTCCCCCTCTCAGGTCCCAAGGCAGTATTTT	CASSSPSQVPRQYF
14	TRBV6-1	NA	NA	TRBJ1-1	TGTGCCAGCCGTAAGGAAGGACAGAACACTGAAGCTTTCTTT	CASRKEGQNTEAFF
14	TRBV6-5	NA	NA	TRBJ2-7	TGTGCCAGCAGTTCACCAGGGTTCTCCTACGAGCAGTACTTC	CASSSPGFSYEQYF
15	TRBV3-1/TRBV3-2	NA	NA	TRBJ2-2	TGTGCCAGCAGCCAAGATTATCGGAACACCGGGGAGCTGTTTTTT	CASSQDYRNTGELFF
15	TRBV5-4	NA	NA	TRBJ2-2	TGTGCCAGCAGCCGCCGGGAGAGGGACACCGGGGAGCTGTTTTTT	CASSRRERDTGELFF
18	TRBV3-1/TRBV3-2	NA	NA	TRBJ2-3	TGTGCCAGCAGCCAAGAAATCAGCGGTCCCCGGCGCACAGATACGCAGTATTTT	CASSQEISGPRRTDTQYF
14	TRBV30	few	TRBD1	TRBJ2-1	TGTGCCTGGTACAGGGACAGGGGAGGCAATGAGCAGTTCTTC	CAWYRDRGGNEQFF
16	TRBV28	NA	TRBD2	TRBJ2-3	TGTGCCAGCAGCAAGGTCGTTGGACTAGCGGGAGGGACGCAGTATTTT	CASSKVVGLAGGTQYF
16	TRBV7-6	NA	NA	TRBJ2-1	TGTGCCAGCAGCTTATGGGGGGAACGGGACTACAATGAGCAGTTCTTC	CASSLWGERDYNEQFF
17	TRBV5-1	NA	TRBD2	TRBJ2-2	TGCGCCAGCAGCTACGGACTAGCGGGGCCCAACACCGGGGAGCTGTTTTTT	CASSYGLAGPNTGELFF
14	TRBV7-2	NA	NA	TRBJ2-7	TGTGCCAGCAGCATTACAGGGAACCCCAACGAGCAGTACTTC	CASSITGNPNEQYF
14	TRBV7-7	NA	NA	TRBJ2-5	TGTGCTAGCAGCCCCGCAGGCCTTCAGGAGACCCAGTACTTC	CASSPAGLQETQYF
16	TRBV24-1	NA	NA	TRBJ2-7	TGTGCCACCAGTGACCTACGGGCGGGGGCCTCCTACGAGCAGTACTTC	CATSDLRAGASYEQYF
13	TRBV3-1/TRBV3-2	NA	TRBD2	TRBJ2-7	TGTGCCAGCAGCCAGACTAGCGGCTACGAGCAGTACTTC	CASSQTSGYEQYF
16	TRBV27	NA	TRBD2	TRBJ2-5	TGTGCCAGCAGTCCCACCCCGACTAGCGGGAGGCAGACCCAGTACTTC	CASSPTPTSGRQTQYF
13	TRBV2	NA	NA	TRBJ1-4	TGTGCCAGCAGTGAAAGTGTTTCGGGGTTACTGTTTTTT	CASSESVSGLLFF
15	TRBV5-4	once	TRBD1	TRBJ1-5	TGTGCCAGCAGCATACAGGGGATGGAAAATCAGCCCCAGCATTTT	CASSIQGMENQPQHF
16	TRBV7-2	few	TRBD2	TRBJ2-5	TGTGCCAGCAGCTTAGCGCTAGCGGGGTCGTTAGAGACCCAGTACTTC	CASSLALAGSLETQYF
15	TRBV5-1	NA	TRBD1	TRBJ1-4	TGCGCCAGCAGCTTAGTTGGACAGGGTAATGAAAAACTGTTTTTT	CASSLVGQGNEKLFF
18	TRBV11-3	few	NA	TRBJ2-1	TGTGCCAGCAGCTTAGATCCCCCCCGCGGCGGGGTTCGGAATGAGCAGTTCTTC	CASSLDPPRGGVRNEQFF
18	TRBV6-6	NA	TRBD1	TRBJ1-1	TGTGCCAGCAGTCCCCGCCGGGACAGGGGGCCTCCGAGGCCTGAAGCTTTCTTT	CASSPRRDRGPPRPEAFF
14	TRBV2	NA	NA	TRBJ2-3	TGTGCCAGCAGTGAACTGCGGAATACAGATACGCAGTATTTT	CASSELRNTDTQYF
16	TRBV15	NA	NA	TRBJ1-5	TGTGCCACCAGCAGCTCTCATGACAGGTTCAATCAGCCCCAGCATTTT	CATSSSHDRFNQPQHF
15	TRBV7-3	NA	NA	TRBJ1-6	TGTGCCAGCAGCTACGATGCGGGGAAGAATTCACCCCTCCACTTT	CASSYDAGKNSPLHF
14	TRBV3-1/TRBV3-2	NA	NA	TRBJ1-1	TGTGCCAGCAGACCGGAACGGAGAAACACTGAAGCTTTCTTT	CASRPERRNTEAFF
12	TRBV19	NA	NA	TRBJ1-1	TGTGCCAGTAGTACCTACAGCACTGAAGCTTTCTTT	CASSTYSTEAFF
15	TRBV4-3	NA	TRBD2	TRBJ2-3	TGCGCCAGCAGCCAAGGCGCTAGCGGGGGGAATACGCAGTATTTT	CASSQGASGGNTQYF
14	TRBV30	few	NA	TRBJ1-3	TGTGCCTGGAGTGCTGTTACTCCTGGAAACACCATATATTTT	CAWSAVTPGNTIYF
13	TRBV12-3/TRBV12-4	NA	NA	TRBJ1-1	TGTGCCAGCAGTTTACAGGGGCGGCCTGAAGCTTTCTTT	CASSLQGRPEAFF
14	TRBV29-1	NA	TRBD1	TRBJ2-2	TGCAGCGCCGCAGGGACAGCGAACACCGGGGAGCTGTTTTTT	CSAAGTANTGELFF
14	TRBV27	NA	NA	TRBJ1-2	TGTGCCAGCAGCCCGACAGTGGCCTCTTATGGCTACACCTTC	CASSPTVASYGYTF
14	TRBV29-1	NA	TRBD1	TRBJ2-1	TGCAGCGTCCCCGGACAGGGGATCTACAATGAGCAGTTCTTC	CSVPGQGIYNEQFF